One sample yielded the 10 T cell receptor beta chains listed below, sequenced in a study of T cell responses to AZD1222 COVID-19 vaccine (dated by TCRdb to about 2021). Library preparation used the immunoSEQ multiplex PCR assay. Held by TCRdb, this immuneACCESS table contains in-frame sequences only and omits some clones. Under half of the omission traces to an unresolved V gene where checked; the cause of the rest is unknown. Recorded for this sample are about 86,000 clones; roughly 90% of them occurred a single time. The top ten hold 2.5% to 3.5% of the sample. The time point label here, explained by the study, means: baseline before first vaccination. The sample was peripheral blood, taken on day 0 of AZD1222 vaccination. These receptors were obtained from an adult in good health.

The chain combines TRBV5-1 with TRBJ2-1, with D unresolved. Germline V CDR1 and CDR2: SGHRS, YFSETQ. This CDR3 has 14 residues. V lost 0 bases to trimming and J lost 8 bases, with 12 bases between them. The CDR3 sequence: CASSLEGFTDEQFF. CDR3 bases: TGCGCCAGCAGCTTGGAAGGGTTTACGGATGAGCAGTTCTTC.

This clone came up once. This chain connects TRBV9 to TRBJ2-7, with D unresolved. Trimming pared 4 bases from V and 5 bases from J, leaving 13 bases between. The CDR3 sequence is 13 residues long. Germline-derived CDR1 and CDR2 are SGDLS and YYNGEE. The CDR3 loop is CASSPRVADEQYF. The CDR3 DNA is TGTGCCAGCAGCCCCCGGGTTGCCGACGAGCAGTACTTC.

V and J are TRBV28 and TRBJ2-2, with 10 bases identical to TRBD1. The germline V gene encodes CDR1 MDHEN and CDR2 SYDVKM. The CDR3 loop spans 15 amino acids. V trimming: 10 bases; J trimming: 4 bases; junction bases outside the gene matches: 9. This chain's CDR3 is CATRGQGDGTGELFF. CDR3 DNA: TGTGCCACGCGTGGACAGGGGGACGGCACCGGGGAGCTGTTTTTT.

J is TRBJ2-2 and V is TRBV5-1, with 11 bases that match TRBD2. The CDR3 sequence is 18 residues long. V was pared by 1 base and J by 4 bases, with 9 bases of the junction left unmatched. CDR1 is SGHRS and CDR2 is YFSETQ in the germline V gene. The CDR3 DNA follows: TGCGCCAGCAGCTTGCAGTCTAGCGGGGGGCGTGGCACCGGGGAGCTGTTTTTT. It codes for CASSLQSSGGRGTGELFF.

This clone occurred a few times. The CDR3 protein is CATSDLEGPGTGELFF. The CDR3 coding sequence is TGTGCCACCAGTGATTTGGAAGGTCCGGGGACCGGGGAGCTGTTTTTT. The V and J genes are TRBV24-1 and TRBJ2-2; weak D call: TRBD2 (5 bases). The germline CDR1 and CDR2 sequences are KGHDR and SFDVKD. CDR3 length equals 16 residues. The V end was cut by 0 bases, the J end by 5 bases, with 12 bases between.

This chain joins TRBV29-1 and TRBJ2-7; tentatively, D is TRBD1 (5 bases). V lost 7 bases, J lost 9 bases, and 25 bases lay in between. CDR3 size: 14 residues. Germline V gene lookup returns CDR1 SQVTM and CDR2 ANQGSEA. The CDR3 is CSGSETDRAGVQYF. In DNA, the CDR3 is TGCAGCGGGAGTGAGACAGATCGGGCCGGTGTGCAGTACTTC.

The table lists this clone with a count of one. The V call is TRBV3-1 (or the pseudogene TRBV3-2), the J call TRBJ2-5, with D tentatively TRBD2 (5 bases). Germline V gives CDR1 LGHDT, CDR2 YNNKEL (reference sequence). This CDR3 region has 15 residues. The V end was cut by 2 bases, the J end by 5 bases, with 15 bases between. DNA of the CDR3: TGTGCCAGCAGCCAATACGGGAACTCGAGGGAGACCCAGTACTTC. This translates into CASSQYGNSRETQYF.

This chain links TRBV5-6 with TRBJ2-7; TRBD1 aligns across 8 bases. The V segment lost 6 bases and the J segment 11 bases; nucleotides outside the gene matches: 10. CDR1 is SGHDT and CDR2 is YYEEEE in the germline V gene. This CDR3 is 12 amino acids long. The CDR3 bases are TGTGCCAGCAAAAGAGGACAGGGAACGGAGTACTTC. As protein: CASKRGQGTEYF.

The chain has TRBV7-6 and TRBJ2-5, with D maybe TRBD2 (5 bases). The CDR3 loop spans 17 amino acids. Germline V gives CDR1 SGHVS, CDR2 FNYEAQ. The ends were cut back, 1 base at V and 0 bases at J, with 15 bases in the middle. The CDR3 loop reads CASSLVNGWRDQETQYF. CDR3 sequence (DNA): TGTGCCAGCAGCTTAGTGAACGGCTGGCGGGACCAAGAGACCCAGTACTTC.

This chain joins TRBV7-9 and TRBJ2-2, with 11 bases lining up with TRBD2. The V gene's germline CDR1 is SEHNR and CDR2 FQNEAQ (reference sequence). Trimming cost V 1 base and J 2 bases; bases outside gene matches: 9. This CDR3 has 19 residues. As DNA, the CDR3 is TGTGCCAGCAGCTTAGTGACGGGAACTAGCGGGGGTAACACCGGGGAGCTGTTTTTT. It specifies CASSLVTGTSGGNTGELFF.